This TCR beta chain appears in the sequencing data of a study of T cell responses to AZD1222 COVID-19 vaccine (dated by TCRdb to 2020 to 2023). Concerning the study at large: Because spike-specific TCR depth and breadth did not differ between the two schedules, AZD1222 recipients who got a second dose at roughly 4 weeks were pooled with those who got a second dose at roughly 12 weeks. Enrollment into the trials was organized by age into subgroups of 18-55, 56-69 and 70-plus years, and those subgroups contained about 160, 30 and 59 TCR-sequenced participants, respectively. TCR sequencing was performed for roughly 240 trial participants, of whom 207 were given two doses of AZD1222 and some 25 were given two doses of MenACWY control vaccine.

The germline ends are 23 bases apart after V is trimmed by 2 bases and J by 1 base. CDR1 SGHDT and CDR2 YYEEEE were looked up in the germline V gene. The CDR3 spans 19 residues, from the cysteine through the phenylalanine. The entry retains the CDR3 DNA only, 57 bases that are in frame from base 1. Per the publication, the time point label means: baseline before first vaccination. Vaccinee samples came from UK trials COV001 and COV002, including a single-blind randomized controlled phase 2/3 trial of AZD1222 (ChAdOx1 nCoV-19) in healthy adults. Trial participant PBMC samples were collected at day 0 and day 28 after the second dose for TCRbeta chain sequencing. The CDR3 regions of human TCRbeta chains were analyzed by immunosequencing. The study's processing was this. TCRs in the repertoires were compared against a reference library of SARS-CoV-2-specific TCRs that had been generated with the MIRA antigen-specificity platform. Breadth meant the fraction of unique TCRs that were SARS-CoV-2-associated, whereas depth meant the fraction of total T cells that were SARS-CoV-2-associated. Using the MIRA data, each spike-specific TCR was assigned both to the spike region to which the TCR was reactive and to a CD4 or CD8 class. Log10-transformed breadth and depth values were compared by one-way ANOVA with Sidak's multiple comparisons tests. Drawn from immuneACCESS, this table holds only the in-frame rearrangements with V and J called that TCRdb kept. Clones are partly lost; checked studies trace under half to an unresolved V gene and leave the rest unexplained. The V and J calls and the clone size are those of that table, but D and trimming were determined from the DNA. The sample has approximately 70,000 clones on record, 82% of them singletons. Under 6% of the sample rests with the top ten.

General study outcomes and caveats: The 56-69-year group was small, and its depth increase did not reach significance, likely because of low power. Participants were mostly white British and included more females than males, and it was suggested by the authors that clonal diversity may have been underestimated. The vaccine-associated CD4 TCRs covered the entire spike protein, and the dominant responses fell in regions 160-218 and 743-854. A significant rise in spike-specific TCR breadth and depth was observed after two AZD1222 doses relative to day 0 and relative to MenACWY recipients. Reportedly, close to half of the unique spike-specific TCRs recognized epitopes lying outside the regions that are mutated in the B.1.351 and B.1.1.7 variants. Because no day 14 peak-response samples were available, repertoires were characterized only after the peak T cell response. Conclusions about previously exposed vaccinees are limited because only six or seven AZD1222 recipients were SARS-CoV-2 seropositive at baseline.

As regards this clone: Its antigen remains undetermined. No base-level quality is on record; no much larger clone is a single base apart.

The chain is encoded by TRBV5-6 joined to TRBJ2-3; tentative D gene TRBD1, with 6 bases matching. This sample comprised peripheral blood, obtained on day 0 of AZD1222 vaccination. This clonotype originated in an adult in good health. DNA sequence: TGTGCCAGCAGCTTTGAAGGGATTCCTCGGCAGGGGCGCACAGATACGCAGTATTTT. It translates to CASSFEGIPRQGRTDTQYF. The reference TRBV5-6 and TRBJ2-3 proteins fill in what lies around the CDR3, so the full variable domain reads DAGVTQSPTHLIKTRGQQVTLRCSPKSGHDTVSWYQQALGQGPQFIFQYYEEEERQRGNFPDRFSGHQFPNYSSELNVNALLLGDSALYLCASSFEGIPRQGRTDTQYFGPGTRLTVL.